These 23 T cell receptor beta chains were sequenced from one sample in a study of OX40 agonist ivuxolimab in advanced cancers. Profiled with immunoSEQ multiplex PCR; TCRdb holds only in-frame clones, not every one. The table has around 15,000 clones, approximately 88% seen once. This specimen consisted of CD4+ or CD8+ T cells sorted from blood, obtained in a trial of the OX40 agonist ivuxolimab. The receptors shown here come from an adult with an advanced solid tumor such as melanoma, head and neck, liver or kidney cancer.

V and J are TRBV2 and TRBJ2-2; 7 bases agree with TRBD2. Looked up from germline, CDR1 is SNHLY and CDR2 is FYNNEI. The length of the CDR3 is 19 residues. V shed 3 bases, J shed 5 bases, and the junction held 18 bases outside the gene matches. In DNA, the CDR3 is TGTGCCAGCAGTGAGACCCTTCGACTAGAGGGAGGGTTGACCGGGGAGCTGTTTTTT. Translated: CASSETLRLEGGLTGELFF.

The chain has TRBV4-3 and TRBJ1-3; D unresolved. The germline V gene encodes CDR1 LGHNA and CDR2 YSLEER. The CDR3 has 14 residues. Between the trimmed V and J ends, which lost 1 base and 1 base, there was a span of 5 bases. The CDR3 coding sequence is TGCGCCAGCAGCCAAGGCTATTCTGGAAACACCATATATTTT. Translating it yields CASSQGYSGNTIYF.

V gene TRBV9 combines with J gene TRBJ2-5, with D hard to call. Germline assignment: CDR1 SGDLS and CDR2 YYNGEE. Trimming cost V 2 bases and J 2 bases, with 10 bases left between them. The CDR3 covers 14 residues. CDR3 region: CASSVRPEQETQYF. The DNA for the CDR3 is TGTGCCAGCAGCGTGCGCCCGGAACAAGAGACCCAGTACTTC.

J is TRBJ2-5 and V is TRBV20-1; D might be TRBD2 (5 bases). The J call may be in error: the DNA end matches TRBJ2-7 better. Germline V gene data show CDR1 as DFQATT and CDR2 as SNEGSKA (reference sequence). The length of the CDR3 is 11 residues. This CDR3 reads CSAPSGYEQYF. In nucleotides, the CDR3 is TGCAGTGCTCCCAGCGGCTACGAGCAGTACTTC.

The chain's CDR3 is CASSYSMNTEAFF. CDR3 DNA: TGTGCCAGCAGTTACTCGATGAACACTGAAGCTTTCTTT. The V gene is TRBV6-8, the J gene TRBJ1-1, with D unresolved. The germline CDR1 and CDR2 sequences are MNHGY and SAAAGT. The V gene lost 0 bases and the J gene lost 0 bases, with 2 bases spanning the gap. The CDR3 is 13 residues long.

The rearrangement joins TRBV5-6 to TRBJ2-7; D unclear. Looked up from germline, CDR1 is SGHDT and CDR2 is YYEEEE. The CDR3 is 13 amino acids. The V and J ends lost 0 bases and 0 bases respectively, with 4 bases between them. CDR3 amino acids: CASSLVRSYEQYF. Written as DNA, the CDR3 is TGTGCCAGCAGCTTGGTACGCTCCTACGAGCAGTACTTC.

V gene TRBV9 combines with J gene TRBJ1-5; possible D gene TRBD1, 5 bases. This CDR3 is 14 amino acids long. Germline V gives CDR1 SGDLS, CDR2 YYNGEE. Trimming pared 1 base from V and 3 bases from J, leaving 8 bases between. For the CDR3, the DNA is TGTGCCAGCAGCGTATGGGGGGACAATCAGCCCCAGCATTTT. It codes for CASSVWGDNQPQHF.

The chain carries TRBV6-4 and TRBJ2-3; TRBD2 agrees at 10 bases. J lost 0 bases, V lost 6 bases, and 3 bases had no gene match. The CDR3 extends over 15 amino acids. CDR1 is MRHNA and CDR2 is SNTAGT in the germline V gene. CDR3 region: CASSLLAGSTDTQYF. CDR3 coding DNA: TGTGCCAGCAGCCTACTAGCGGGAAGCACAGATACGCAGTATTTT.

CDR3 in DNA: TGTGCCAGCAGCTTACTTACACTCGATACGCAGTATTTT. Its protein is CASSLLTLDTQYF. This chain joins TRBV11-3 and TRBJ2-3; D gene uncertain. Trimming removed 2 bases at V and 6 bases at J, with 9 bases between. Germline CDR1 is SGHNT and CDR2 is YENEEA. This CDR3 region has 13 residues.

This clone was counted a single time. The chain joins TRBV19 to TRBJ1-1; tentatively, D is TRBD1 (5 bases). V was trimmed by 3 bases and J by 4 bases, leaving 9 bases between them. This CDR3 is 13 amino acids long. Germline V gene data show CDR1 as LNHDA and CDR2 as SQIVND (reference sequence). The CDR3 here is CASSIGAGTEAFF. The CDR3 DNA follows: TGTGCCAGTAGTATCGGGGCGGGCACTGAAGCTTTCTTT. Looking up the rest from reference TRBV19 and TRBJ1-1 gives the full variable domain: DGGITQSPKYLFRKEGQNVTLSCEQNLNHDAMYWYRQDPGQGLRLIYYSQIVNDFQKGDIAEGYSVSREKKESFPLTVTSAQKNPTAFYLCASSIGAGTEAFFGQGTRLTVV.

V and J are TRBV7-9 and TRBJ2-7; 11 bases line up with TRBD1. The CDR3 contains 13 residues. V gave up 5 bases and J gave up 6 bases; unmatched junction bases: 3. Germline V gene sequence: CDR1 SEHNR, CDR2 FQNEAQ (reference sequence). The CDR3 protein is CASSRTGGGEQYF. The DNA for the CDR3 is TGTGCCAGCAGCCGGACAGGGGGCGGCGAGCAGTACTTC.

The rearrangement links TRBV29-1 to TRBJ2-5; 7 bases are shared with TRBD1. The CDR3 is 16 amino acids. V was clipped by 0 bases and J by 11 bases; unmatched bases: 18. Germline V gene data show CDR1 as SQVTM and CDR2 as ANQGSEA. CDR3 bases: TGCAGCGTTGAAGATTGGGCCGGGACAGAGGGCTTGGAGCAGTACTTC. It translates to CSVEDWAGTEGLEQYF.

The chain recombines TRBV7-9 with TRBJ1-1; D might be TRBD1 (5 bases). CDR3 length equals 13 residues. The ends were cut back, 3 bases at V and 1 base at J, with 6 bases in the middle. In germline, CDR1 is SEHNR, CDR2 FQNEAQ (reference sequence). In nucleotides, the CDR3 is TGTGCCAGCAGCTTTGGGGCGAACACTGAAGCTTTCTTT. This gives the protein CASSFGANTEAFF.

This chain links TRBV4-2 with TRBJ2-1; 8 nucleotides agree with TRBD2. The CDR3 has 17 amino acids. Germline V gives CDR1 LGHNA, CDR2 YNFKEQ. V lost 3 bases and J lost 0; bases outside the gene matches: 7. The CDR3 region has the DNA TGTGCCAGCAGCCACCCGCTAGCGGGTGGCTCCTACAATGAGCAGTTCTTC. It translates to CASSHPLAGGSYNEQFF.

The chain uses TRBV6-5 and TRBJ1-2; D may be TRBD1 (5 bases). Germline CDR1 and CDR2: MNHEY and SVGAGI. The length of the CDR3 is 15 residues. Trimming removed 0 bases from V and 4 bases from J, with 12 bases in between. For the CDR3, the DNA is TGTGCCAGCAGTTACTCGAGCAGGGCAGTCTATGGCTACACCTTC. Translation gives CASSYSSRAVYGYTF.

The rearrangement joins TRBV4-1 to TRBJ2-5, with D possibly being TRBD2 (6 bases). Looked up from germline, CDR1 is MGHRA and CDR2 is YSYEKL. The length of the CDR3 is 15 residues. V lost 2 bases and J 3 bases, leaving 13 bases between the germline ends. The CDR3 DNA sequence: TGCGCCAGCAGCCAATCCCCGGGAGCAGAAGAGACCCAGTACTTC. The encoded protein is CASSQSPGAEETQYF.

The rearrangement links TRBV6-5 to TRBJ2-7, with a weak D call TRBD1 (6 bases). Germline CDR1 and CDR2: MNHEY and SVGAGI. V was cut by 2 bases and J by 7 bases, with 15 bases left in between. This CDR3 contains 14 residues. In DNA form, the CDR3 reads TGTGCCAGCAGTTACGAAGCAGGGGTAGAAGAGCAGTACTTC. Its translation is CASSYEAGVEEQYF.

Only one count was recorded for this clone. This sequence joins TRBV23-1 and TRBJ2-3; the match to TRBD1 covers 7 bases. TRBV23-1 is reported as an ORF; its role is uncertain. Losses at the gene ends were 6 bases for V and 2 bases for J; bases not matched to a gene: 14. This CDR3 region has 17 residues. CDR3 sequence reads: CASSRKRQGASTDTQYF. CDR3 nucleotide sequence: TGCGCCAGCAGCCGCAAGAGACAGGGAGCCTCCACAGATACGCAGTATTTT.

The chain's CDR3 is CASSLASNTEAFF. CDR3 bases: TGTGCCAGCAGTTTAGCATCGAACACTGAAGCTTTCTTT. The rearrangement uses TRBV27 and TRBJ1-1; unclear D gene. Germline V gene sequence: CDR1 MNHEY, CDR2 SMNVEV (reference sequence). CDR3 size: 13 residues. The V gene lost 2 bases and the J gene lost 1 base, with 5 bases spanning the gap.

The CDR3 region has the DNA TGTGCCAGCAGCGTAGGACTAGCGGGAGCGGGGGAGACCCAGTACTTC. It specifies CASSVGLAGAGETQYF. The chain is built from TRBV9 and TRBJ2-5; 12 nucleotides line up with TRBD2. CDR3 size: 16 residues. V shed 0 bases and J 5 bases; nucleotides not matched to a gene: 5. Germline V lookup: CDR1 SGDLS, CDR2 YYNGEE.

The gene calls are TRBV7-9 and TRBJ2-1, with 7 bases aligning to TRBD2. CDR1 and CDR2 (germline): SEHNR, FQNEAQ (reference sequence). The CDR3 loop spans 17 amino acids. The V gene end was trimmed by 5 bases and the J gene end by 0 bases; junction bases not matched to a gene: 10. The DNA of the CDR3 is TGTGCCAGCAGCCCAACGGGGGGTCAGACCTCCTACAATGAGCAGTTCTTC. Amino acids: CASSPTGGQTSYNEQFF.

The chain is built from TRBV7-9 and TRBJ2-6; D may be TRBD1 (6 bases). Trimming pared 4 bases from V and 1 base from J, leaving 8 bases between. The CDR3 is 15 amino acids. Germline CDR1 SEHNR, CDR2 FQNEAQ (reference sequence). For the CDR3, the DNA is TGTGCCAGCAGCTATACAGGGTCTGGGGCCAACGTCCTGACTTTC. It codes for CASSYTGSGANVLTF.

The genes are TRBV4-3 and TRBJ1-1, with D possibly matching TRBD1 (6 bases). This CDR3 comprises 17 residues. Trimming cost V 1 base and J 0 bases, with 15 bases left between them. Germline V gives CDR1 LGHNA, CDR2 YSLEER. Here the CDR3 reads CASSQGPLTGLNTEAFF. The CDR3 region has the DNA TGCGCCAGCAGCCAAGGCCCCCTGACAGGTTTGAACACTGAAGCTTTCTTT.